This paragraph reports one TCR beta chain. This sample was taken from a study of blood T cell repertoires in COVID-19. Libraries were prepared by immunoSEQ multiplex PCR; TCRdb keeps only in-frame clonotypes and omits some of them. The profile shows more than 40,000 clones, nearly 90% of them singletons. This sequence was found in a man between 50 and 59 years old with active COVID-19. The sample was peripheral blood.

CDR3 loop: CASSYWAGGNYEQYF. The CDR3 DNA follows: TGTGCCAGCAGTTATTGGGCAGGGGGAAACTACGAGCAGTACTTC. The chain uses TRBV6-6 and TRBJ2-7; 7 nucleotides align to TRBD1. Per germline, CDR1 MNHNY and CDR2 SVGAGI (reference sequence). This CDR3 contains 15 residues. J lost 3 bases, V lost 3 bases, and 8 bases had no gene match.